This entry describes one TCR beta chain. This sample is part of a study of T-cell reconstitution after alpha-beta-depleted transplantation in children. Library preparation (for TCRbeta) was performed with unique molecular identifiers. TCRdb independently ran MiXCR on the PCR reads; one entry per CDR3 protein. The sample carries a few hundred thousand distinct CDR3 sequences, 10% to 13% recorded once. The CDR3 consists of 14 residues. Germline values: CDR1 SNHLY, CDR2 FYNNEI. V was shortened by 7 bases and J by 0 bases, with 10 bases between the two germline ends. This TCR derives from a human donor who donated a stem cell graft to a child with acute lymphoblastic leukemia. This sample comprised PBMCs from the stem cell graft donor, obtained from the stem cell graft. The rearrangement joins TRBV2 to TRBJ2-1; D remains unclear. CDR3 in amino acids: CASTERSSYNEQFF. CDR3 DNA sequence: TGTGCCAGCACGGAGCGTAGCTCCTACAATGAGCAGTTCTTC.